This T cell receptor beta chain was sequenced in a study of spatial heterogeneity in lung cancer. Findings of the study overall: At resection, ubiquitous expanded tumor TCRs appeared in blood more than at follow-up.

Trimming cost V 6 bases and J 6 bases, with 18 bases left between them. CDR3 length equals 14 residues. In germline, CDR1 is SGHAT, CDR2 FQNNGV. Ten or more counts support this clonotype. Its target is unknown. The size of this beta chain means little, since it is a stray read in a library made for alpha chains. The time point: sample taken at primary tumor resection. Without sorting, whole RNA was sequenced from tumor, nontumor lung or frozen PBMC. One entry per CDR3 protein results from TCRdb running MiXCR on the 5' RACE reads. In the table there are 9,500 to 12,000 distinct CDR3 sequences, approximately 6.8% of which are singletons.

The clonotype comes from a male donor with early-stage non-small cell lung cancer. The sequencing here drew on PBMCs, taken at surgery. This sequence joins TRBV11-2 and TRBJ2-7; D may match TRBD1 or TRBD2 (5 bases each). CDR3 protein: CASRLARGSGEQYF. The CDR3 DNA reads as TGTGCCAGCAGGCTAGCTAGGGGTTCTGGCGAGCAGTACTTC.